The 16 T cell receptor beta chains below come from one sample, sequenced in a study of T cells after yellow fever vaccination. MiXCR, applied by TCRdb to the 5' RACE reads, yields one record per CDR3 protein. The profile shows 280,000 or so distinct CDR3 sequences, approximately 10% of them singletons. The specimen was CD4+ T cells sorted from PBMCs, collected 5 days after the yellow fever booster vaccination. All receptors derive from a man aged 18 to 30 who received the YFV17D yellow fever vaccine.

The table lists this clonotype with a few counts. This chain joins TRBV18 and TRBJ2-7, with a weak D call TRBD2 (6 bases). The V gene's germline CDR1 is KGHSH and CDR2 LQKENI. The CDR3 runs 14 residues. The V gene lost 4 bases and the J gene lost 2 bases, with 12 bases spanning the gap. CDR3 loop: CASSRTRGTYEQYF. Here the CDR3 DNA reads TGTGCCAGCTCACGAACGCGGGGTACCTACGAGCAGTACTTC.

In its sample, this clonotype was seen a few times. The chain carries TRBV5-6 and TRBJ1-2; D remains unclear. CDR3 length: 12 residues. Per germline, CDR1 SGHDT and CDR2 YYEEEE. V was shortened by 0 bases and J by 8 bases, with 8 bases between the two germline ends. The CDR3 nucleotides read TGTGCCAGCAGCTTGGCCAGGCGCGGCTACACCTTC. Its protein product is CASSLARRGYTF.

This clonotype appeared a few times. This chain joins TRBV21-1 and TRBJ2-7; the table's TRBD1 call for D was not verified on the DNA. TRBV21-1 is labeled a pseudogene. The CDR3 extends over 20 amino acids. The CDR3 loop reads CASSKDRGGLTSRNSYEQYV. The CDR3 region has the DNA TGTGCCAGCAGCAAAGATCGGGGCGGACTGACCTCTCGTAACTCCTACGAGCAGTACGTC.

In this sample, this clonotype turned up many times. The rearrangement uses TRBV5-1 and TRBJ2-1, with a tentative D call TRBD2 (6 bases). The CDR3 is 15 residues long. Germline CDR1 is SGHRS and CDR2 is YFSETQ. V lost 7 bases, J lost 0 bases, and 14 bases lay in between. The CDR3 nucleotides are TGCGCCAGCGTCCTCCTGGGGGGCTCCTACAATGAGCAGTTCTTC. It yields the protein CASVLLGGSYNEQFF.

Only a few counts were recorded for this clonotype. The chain uses TRBV4-1 and TRBJ2-6, with 8 bases that match TRBD1. Germline trimming cut 6 bases from V and 4 bases from J; bases unmatched to any gene: 8. Germline V gives CDR1 MGHRA, CDR2 YSYEKL. The CDR3 covers 16 residues. CDR3 DNA sequence: TGCGCCAGCAGGCAACCGGGACAGGTCGGGGCCAACGTCCTGACTTTC. As protein: CASRQPGQVGANVLTF.

This clonotype was detected ten times or more. In this CDR3 the conserved last residue, phenylalanine or tryptophan, is missing, so a read error is likely. No DNA is shown, since the ends of the CDR3 on it are uncertain; the CDR3 is the one TCRdb lists. Here the CDR3 reads CASSLLDSSGI. The V gene is TRBV5-1, the J gene TRBJ2-7; TRBD1 is the table's D call and was not checked against the DNA. Inclusive of both ends, the CDR3 amounts to 11 amino acids. Germline CDR1 reads SGHRS; CDR2 reads YFSETQ.

This clonotype was recorded at least ten times. The chain carries TRBV4-1 and TRBJ2-4; D remains ambiguous. Germline CDR1 MGHRA, CDR2 YSYEKL. There are 14 residues in the CDR3. The V end was cut by 5 bases, the J end by 0 bases, with 8 bases between. The CDR3 here is CASSDWVAKNIQYF. The CDR3 nucleotides are TGCGCCAGCAGCGACTGGGTAGCCAAAAACATTCAGTACTTC.

The V and J genes are TRBV30 and TRBJ2-1; a possible D gene is TRBD2 (5 bases). The germline V gene encodes CDR1 GTSNPN and CDR2 SVGIG (reference sequence). This CDR3 region has 13 residues. Trimming left V 3 bases short and J 1 base short, with 7 bases between. CDR3 sequence: CAWRLGSYNEQFF. The CDR3, as DNA: TGTGCCTGGAGACTAGGATCCTACAATGAGCAGTTCTTC.

The chain has TRBV15 and TRBJ2-3; weak D call: TRBD1 (5 bases). CDR1 is LNHNV, CDR2 YYDKDF, per germline (reference sequence). This CDR3 spans 16 amino acids. Deletions cut 1 base from V and 0 bases from J, with 11 bases between. DNA for the CDR3: TGTGCCACCAGCAGAGCTGCCAGGGTGAGCACAGATACGCAGTATTTT. Translated, it gives CATSRAARVSTDTQYF. Looking up the rest from reference TRBV15 and TRBJ2-3 gives the full variable domain: DAMVIQNPRYQVTQFGKPVTLSCSQTLNHNVMYWYQQKSSQAPKLLFHYYDKDFNNEADTPDNFQSRRPNTSFCFLDIRSPGLGDTAMYLCATSRAARVSTDTQYFGPGTRLTVL.

The genes are TRBV2 and TRBJ2-1, with D unresolved. With 3 bases removed from V and 6 bases from J, the gap between germline ends came to 9 bases. The CDR3 is 13 residues long. Per the germline V gene, CDR1 is SNHLY and CDR2 is FYNNEI. The CDR3 coding sequence is TGTGCCAGCAGTGATTTCACCAGCAATGAGCAGTTCTTC. Residues: CASSDFTSNEQFF.

This clonotype was detected once. The chain combines TRBV12-3 or TRBV12-4 with TRBJ2-6; D unclear. V was trimmed by 8 bases and J by 4 bases, leaving 9 bases between them. The CDR3 runs 13 residues. CDR3 sequence (DNA): TGTGCCAGCGCTGGCGGAGGGGCCAACGTCCTGACTTTC. It is translated as CASAGGGANVLTF.

This clonotype was detected many times. The V call is TRBV18, the J call TRBJ2-7; no definite D call. Trimming stripped 3 bases from V and 5 bases from J, with 5 bases between. Germline V gives CDR1 KGHSH, CDR2 LQKENI. The CDR3 length is 11 residues. CDR3 sequence reads: CASSPEHEQYF. CDR3 sequence (DNA): TGTGCCAGCTCACCGGAACACGAGCAGTACTTC.

A few counts support this clonotype. This chain links TRBV20-1 with TRBJ1-5; weak D call: TRBD1 (5 bases). In germline, CDR1 is DFQATT, CDR2 SNEGSKA (reference sequence). V lost 1 base to trimming and J lost 6 bases, with 13 bases between them. CDR3 length equals 14 residues. The CDR3 DNA sequence: TGCAGTGCTAGAGGACCCCACGGGGGTCAGCCCCAGCATTTT. This translates into CSARGPHGGQPQHF.

This clonotype was recorded a few times. V usage is TRBV6-1 and J usage is TRBJ1-2; D is uncertain. CDR3 size: 15 residues. CDR1 and CDR2 (germline): MNHNS, SASEGT. V dropped 2 bases and J dropped 4 bases, with 14 bases sitting between them. The CDR3 DNA is TGTGCCAGCAGTGAATTTCCTTCCAGCGGCTATGGCTACACCTTC. Amino acid sequence: CASSEFPSSGYGYTF.

This clonotype was counted only a few times. The chain links TRBV5-5 to TRBJ1-2; no clear D. In germline, CDR1 is SGHKS, CDR2 YYEKEE (reference sequence). The CDR3 is made up of 15 amino acids. V lost 1 base to trimming and J lost 4 bases, with 14 bases between them. As DNA, the CDR3 is TGTGCCAGCAGCTTGAGCAACCGACCGTTCTATGGCTACACCTTC. Residues: CASSLSNRPFYGYTF.

This clonotype has just a few counts. The chain has TRBV20-1 and TRBJ2-1; 8 bases agree with TRBD2. The CDR3 totals 12 residues. V shed 7 bases and J 10 bases; nucleotides not matched to a gene: 9. Germline CDR1 and CDR2: DFQATT and SNEGSKA (reference sequence). CDR3 residues: CSVRAGAREQFF. CDR3 DNA sequence: TGCAGTGTCCGAGCGGGGGCGAGGGAGCAGTTCTTC.